This TCR beta chain was sequenced for a study of T cell repertoires and Cas9 in healthy adults. Study overall: CD4 and CD8 compartments: SpCas9-reactive T cells profiled for potency, cytotoxicity, lineage.

The CDR3 loop spans 12 amino acids. V lost 6 bases and J lost 6, with 12 bases in between. The V gene's germline CDR1 is SNHLY and CDR2 FYNNEI. About this clone: Its antigen is currently unknown.

Study results and caveats: SpCas9-reactive effector T cells were reportedly restrained in vitro by SpCas9-reactive regulatory T cells.

The method was immunoSEQ multiplex PCR; TCRdb's version includes in-frame clones alone and lacks a portion of them. The data contain some 21,000 clones, about nine tenths of them singletons. This TCR was sampled from a human donor in good health. The sequenced material came from CD4+ effector T cells (CD127+, CD25-, CD137-, CD154-) from PBMCs; culture status not recorded. The gene calls are TRBV2 and TRBJ2-7, with D unclear. CDR3 in amino acids: CASRPPLSEQYF. The CDR3 nucleotides read TGTGCCAGCAGGCCCCCCCTCTCCGAGCAGTACTTC.